The rows below give T cell receptor beta chains drawn from one sample of a study of T-cell memory formation after mild COVID-19. TCRdb passed the 5' RACE reads through MiXCR, listing each CDR3 protein once. The repertoire consists of a few hundred thousand distinct CDR3 sequences, with 20% occurring once and the leading ten covering around 23%. Specimen: PBMCs or a T cell subset sorted from them (not recorded which). These receptors came from a man aged 18 to 30 who had mild COVID-19 (a few samples of this study predate the infection). Cell type and time point are not known. CDR3s include the opening cysteine and the closing phenylalanine or tryptophan. The order of the fields is CDR3 DNA, CDR3 protein, clone size, J gene, V gene, D gene. The D gene is left open where the match is weak. Not all rows give a size; the values are once, few, many and, for expanded clones, a class.

CDR3 DNA: TGCAGCGTCTTGAGACTAGCGGGCCAAGAGACCCAGTACTTC
CDR3 protein: CSVLRLAGQETQYF
clone size: -
J gene: TRBJ2-5
V gene: TRBV29-1
D gene: TRBD2

CDR3 DNA: TGTGCCAGCAGCTTACGGGGGGCCCAAGAGCAGTTCTTC
CDR3 protein: CASSLRGAQEQFF
clone size: few
J gene: TRBJ2-1
V gene: TRBV7-2
D gene: -

CDR3 DNA: TGTGCCAGCAGCACCGGGACAGGGGGCGGCTACACCTTC
CDR3 protein: CASSTGTGGGYTF
clone size: many
J gene: TRBJ1-2
V gene: TRBV7-3
D gene: TRBD1

CDR3 DNA: TGTGCCACCAGTGATGGGGTGTGGGGTGAGCAGTTCTTC
CDR3 protein: CATSDGVWGEQFF
clone size: few
J gene: TRBJ2-1
V gene: TRBV24-1
D gene: -

CDR3 DNA: TGCGCCAGCAGCCAGGACTTAGTCGGGCTGGGCGGCTACACCTTC
CDR3 protein: CASSQDLVGLGGYTF
clone size: -
J gene: TRBJ1-2
V gene: TRBV4-3
D gene: -

CDR3 DNA: TGTGCCAGCAGCCAACGGGACGTTAATGAAAAACTGTTTTTT
CDR3 protein: CASSQRDVNEKLFF
clone size: -
J gene: TRBJ1-4
V gene: TRBV7-2
D gene: -

CDR3 DNA: TGTGCCAGCAGCGGGGTAGAGGGCAGCACGCAGTATTTT
CDR3 protein: CASSGVEGSTQYF
clone size: -
J gene: TRBJ2-3
V gene: TRBV7-3
D gene: -

CDR3 DNA: TGCGCCAGCAGCTTGGTGGGGGATGGGTCCGAGCAGTACTTC
CDR3 protein: CASSLVGDGSEQYF
clone size: few
J gene: TRBJ2-7
V gene: TRBV5-1
D gene: -

CDR3 DNA: TGCGCCAGCAGCAACCACAGGGGGGGCTCTGGGGCCAACGTCCTGACTTTC
CDR3 protein: CASSNHRGGSGANVLTF
clone size: -
J gene: TRBJ2-6
V gene: TRBV5-1
D gene: -

CDR3 DNA: TGTGCCAGCAGCCCCACGGGTCGCGGGGGCACAGATACGCAGTATTTT
CDR3 protein: CASSPTGRGGTDTQYF
clone size: many
J gene: TRBJ2-3
V gene: TRBV7-9
D gene: -

CDR3 DNA: TGCAGCACCAGCCTCCTTAACTATGGCTACACCTTC
CDR3 protein: CSTSLLNYGYTF
clone size: -
J gene: TRBJ1-2
V gene: TRBV29-1
D gene: -

CDR3 DNA: TGTGCCAGCAGCTCGGGACCCGCAGATTATGGCTACACCTTC
CDR3 protein: CASSSGPADYGYTF
clone size: -
J gene: TRBJ1-2
V gene: TRBV7-2
D gene: -

CDR3 DNA: TGCAGTGGACAGGGCGAGGCAGATACGCAGTATTTT
CDR3 protein: CSGQGEADTQYF
clone size: -
J gene: TRBJ2-3
V gene: TRBV20-1
D gene: TRBD1

CDR3 DNA: TGTGCCAGCAGTAATGGGGACTACCCCTACGAGCAGTACTTC
CDR3 protein: CASSNGDYPYEQYF
clone size: -
J gene: TRBJ2-7
V gene: TRBV13
D gene: TRBD2

CDR3 DNA: TGTGCCAGCCAGACCGGGACAGGGTGGTTAGAGACCCAGTACTTC
CDR3 protein: CASQTGTGWLETQYF
clone size: -
J gene: TRBJ2-5
V gene: TRBV6-5
D gene: TRBD1

CDR3 DNA: TGTGCCAGCGGATACAGGGCCGTTGAAGCTTTCTTT
CDR3 protein: CASGYRAVEAFF
clone size: -
J gene: TRBJ1-1
V gene: TRBV12-3/TRBV12-4
D gene: -

CDR3 DNA: TGTGCCAGCTCACCTGTACCTGGGGGCTCTGGGGCCAACGTCCTGACTTTC
CDR3 protein: CASSPVPGGSGANVLTF
clone size: few
J gene: TRBJ2-6
V gene: TRBV18
D gene: -

CDR3 DNA: TGCAGTGCTAGACTCCGGGACAGAGCAATCGATGAGCAGTTCTTC
CDR3 protein: CSARLRDRAIDEQFF
clone size: -
J gene: TRBJ2-1
V gene: TRBV20-1
D gene: TRBD1

CDR3 DNA: TGTGCCAGCAGTTTCCAGGGCGGGATTAACACCGGGGAGCTGTTTTTT
CDR3 protein: CASSFQGGINTGELFF
clone size: few
J gene: TRBJ2-2
V gene: TRBV28
D gene: -

CDR3 DNA: TGTGCCATCAATCCGGGACAGGGTAACGGGGAGCTGTTTTTT
CDR3 protein: CAINPGQGNGELFF
clone size: few
J gene: TRBJ2-2
V gene: TRBV10-3
D gene: TRBD1

CDR3 DNA: TGCGCCAGCAGCGCATATACAGGGGAGCAACAGTTCTTC
CDR3 protein: CASSAYTGEQQFF
clone size: few
J gene: TRBJ2-1
V gene: TRBV5-1
D gene: TRBD1

CDR3 DNA: TGTGCCAGCAGCGCGACTAGGAGTACGGATACGCAGTATTTT
CDR3 protein: CASSATRSTDTQYF
clone size: -
J gene: TRBJ2-3
V gene: TRBV9
D gene: -

CDR3 DNA: TGCAGTGCTAGAGATAGGGGGGGCTCTGGAAACACCATATATTTT
CDR3 protein: CSARDRGGSGNTIYF
clone size: -
J gene: TRBJ1-3
V gene: TRBV20-1
D gene: -

CDR3 DNA: TGCAGTGCTGACCCCGAGGGGAACTATGGCTACACCTTC
CDR3 protein: CSADPEGNYGYTF
clone size: -
J gene: TRBJ1-2
V gene: TRBV20-1
D gene: -

CDR3 DNA: TGTGCCAGCAGCTTTCGGGTCCGGGGTACGAAAGACATTCAGTACTTC
CDR3 protein: CASSFRVRGTKDIQYF
clone size: many
J gene: TRBJ2-4
V gene: TRBV7-8
D gene: -

CDR3 DNA: TGTGCCAGCAGTAGGACAGCCTCTCAGCCCCAGCATTTT
CDR3 protein: CASSRTASQPQHF
clone size: few
J gene: TRBJ1-5
V gene: TRBV2
D gene: -

CDR3 DNA: TGTGCCAGCAGCAGACCAGGGGGCACGCAGTATTTT
CDR3 protein: CASSRPGGTQYF
clone size: few
J gene: TRBJ2-3
V gene: TRBV11-2
D gene: TRBD1

CDR3 DNA: TGTGCCAGCAGCAGGAAAATAGGGAGTTACACTGAAGCTTTCTTT
CDR3 protein: CASSRKIGSYTEAFF
clone size: few
J gene: TRBJ1-1
V gene: TRBV11-3
D gene: -

CDR3 DNA: TGCAGTGCTAGAGATCGTCCTCGGGGCACAGATACGCAGTATTTT
CDR3 protein: CSARDRPRGTDTQYF
clone size: -
J gene: TRBJ2-3
V gene: TRBV20-1
D gene: -

CDR3 DNA: TGTGCCAGCAGCAAGGGACAGGGGAACACTGAAGCTTTCTTT
CDR3 protein: CASSKGQGNTEAFF
clone size: few
J gene: TRBJ1-1
V gene: TRBV5-5
D gene: TRBD1

CDR3 DNA: TGTGCCAGCGCCTCTCCCCCAGGGTCCTACACCTTC
CDR3 protein: CASASPPGSYTF
clone size: -
J gene: TRBJ1-2
V gene: TRBV12-3/TRBV12-4
D gene: -

CDR3 DNA: TGTGCCAGCAGCTTAGACAGGAGGTACGAGCAGTACTTC
CDR3 protein: CASSLDRRYEQYF
clone size: few
J gene: TRBJ2-7
V gene: TRBV7-9
D gene: -

CDR3 DNA: TGTGCCAGCAGCTTTGACAGTCCTTATTCACCCCTCCACTTT
CDR3 protein: CASSFDSPYSPLHF
clone size: -
J gene: TRBJ1-6
V gene: TRBV11-2
D gene: -

CDR3 DNA: TGTGCCAGCAGTTACTGGGGAAGTGGAGACACTGAAGCTTTCTTT
CDR3 protein: CASSYWGSGDTEAFF
clone size: few
J gene: TRBJ1-1
V gene: TRBV6-5
D gene: -

CDR3 DNA: TGCAGTGCGGCAACCCGGGACAGGGGGGTCAATGAGCAGTTCTTC
CDR3 protein: CSAATRDRGVNEQFF
clone size: -
J gene: TRBJ2-1
V gene: TRBV20-1
D gene: TRBD1

CDR3 DNA: TGTGCCAGCAGTTTATTCCGGGAACACAGCGAGCAGTACTTC
CDR3 protein: CASSLFREHSEQYF
clone size: -
J gene: TRBJ2-7
V gene: TRBV27
D gene: -

CDR3 DNA: TGTGCCAGCAGTTCCCAGCGGGGGAGGTTGGATACGCAGTATTTT
CDR3 protein: CASSSQRGRLDTQYF
clone size: few
J gene: TRBJ2-3
V gene: TRBV12-3/TRBV12-4
D gene: TRBD2

CDR3 DNA: TGCGCCAGCAGAGGGACAGGGAGCTCCTACGAGCAGTACTTC
CDR3 protein: CASRGTGSSYEQYF
clone size: -
J gene: TRBJ2-7
V gene: TRBV5-1
D gene: TRBD1

CDR3 DNA: TGTGCCAGCAGCGACCTGACAGGCAGCAATCAGCCCCAGCATTTT
CDR3 protein: CASSDLTGSNQPQHF
clone size: few
J gene: TRBJ1-5
V gene: TRBV6-5
D gene: -

CDR3 DNA: TGTGCCAGCACTTATGACACGGGAGCCTACAATGAGCAGTTCTTC
CDR3 protein: CASTYDTGAYNEQFF
clone size: -
J gene: TRBJ2-1
V gene: TRBV27
D gene: -

CDR3 DNA: TGCAGTGCCTCCTCGGGGCAGGGGGCTTTTGGCTACACCTTC
CDR3 protein: CSASSGQGAFGYTF
clone size: -
J gene: TRBJ1-2
V gene: TRBV20-1
D gene: TRBD1

CDR3 DNA: TGTGCCACCAGCAGAGATCGAGCCTATAGCAATCAGCCCCAGCATTTT
CDR3 protein: CATSRDRAYSNQPQHF
clone size: -
J gene: TRBJ1-5
V gene: TRBV15
D gene: -

CDR3 DNA: TGTGCCAGCAGCCTTAAGTGGCAGAACAATGAGCAGTTCTTC
CDR3 protein: CASSLKWQNNEQFF
clone size: few
J gene: TRBJ2-1
V gene: TRBV11-1
D gene: -

CDR3 DNA: TGCAGCGTCGAACAGGGTAACTATGGCTACACCTTC
CDR3 protein: CSVEQGNYGYTF
clone size: -
J gene: TRBJ1-2
V gene: TRBV29-1
D gene: -

CDR3 DNA: TGTGCCAGCAGTTTTAAGGTCAGAAGGAATTCACCCCTCCACTTT
CDR3 protein: CASSFKVRRNSPLHF
clone size: many
J gene: TRBJ1-6
V gene: TRBV6-5
D gene: -

CDR3 DNA: TGTGCCACCAGGGCGACTCGGGACAGGGACACAGATACGCAGTATTTT
CDR3 protein: CATRATRDRDTDTQYF
clone size: few
J gene: TRBJ2-3
V gene: TRBV24-1
D gene: TRBD1

CDR3 DNA: TGTGCCAGCGGGCGGGGGGCCGAGACCCAGTACTTC
CDR3 protein: CASGRGAETQYF
clone size: -
J gene: TRBJ2-5
V gene: TRBV3-1
D gene: TRBD2

CDR3 DNA: TGCGCCAGCAGCCGGTCGATATACAATGAGCAGTTCTTC
CDR3 protein: CASSRSIYNEQFF
clone size: once
J gene: TRBJ2-1
V gene: TRBV4-1
D gene: -

CDR3 DNA: TGTGCCAGCTCAGGACAGGGGGCAGAGACCCAGTACTTC
CDR3 protein: CASSGQGAETQYF
clone size: -
J gene: TRBJ2-5
V gene: TRBV18
D gene: TRBD1

CDR3 DNA: TGTGCCAGCAGCCCAATTCTAGGCGATGAGCAGTTCTTC
CDR3 protein: CASSPILGDEQFF
clone size: -
J gene: TRBJ2-1
V gene: TRBV12-3/TRBV12-4
D gene: -

CDR3 DNA: TGTGCCAGCAGTTACGAACGGGGTACCTACGAGCAGTACTTC
CDR3 protein: CASSYERGTYEQYF
clone size: many
J gene: TRBJ2-7
V gene: TRBV6-5
D gene: -

CDR3 DNA: TGTGCCAGCAGCTGGGGGACAGGGATCTACGAGCAGTACTTC
CDR3 protein: CASSWGTGIYEQYF
clone size: -
J gene: TRBJ2-7
V gene: TRBV14
D gene: TRBD1

CDR3 DNA: TGTGCCAGCAGCCAAGATGGCGCGGGGAACACTGAAGCTTTCTTT
CDR3 protein: CASSQDGAGNTEAFF
clone size: -
J gene: TRBJ1-1
V gene: TRBV3-1
D gene: -

CDR3 DNA: TGTGCCAGCAGCCAAGACGGCAATGAGCAGTTCTTC
CDR3 protein: CASSQDGNEQFF
clone size: -
J gene: TRBJ2-1
V gene: TRBV4-2
D gene: -

CDR3 DNA: TGTGCCAGCAGCTTAGTGTGGGGGGAGAACAATGAGCAGTTCTTC
CDR3 protein: CASSLVWGENNEQFF
clone size: few
J gene: TRBJ2-1
V gene: TRBV11-2
D gene: -

CDR3 DNA: TGTGCCAGTAGTATCGCTAGCGGCCAGAACACCGGGGAGCTGTTTTTT
CDR3 protein: CASSIASGQNTGELFF
clone size: few
J gene: TRBJ2-2
V gene: TRBV19
D gene: TRBD2

CDR3 DNA: TGTGCCAGCAGCCCAGCCGGGACAGGGGTTTATCAGTTTTTT
CDR3 protein: CASSPAGTGVYQFF
clone size: few
J gene: TRBJ1-4
V gene: TRBV28
D gene: TRBD1

CDR3 DNA: TGCGCCAGCAGACTGGTGCAGGGGGCGGGAACTGAAGCTTTCTTT
CDR3 protein: CASRLVQGAGTEAFF
clone size: -
J gene: TRBJ1-1
V gene: TRBV5-1
D gene: TRBD1

CDR3 DNA: TGTGCCAGCAGCTTAGAGTACGGTATCTCCTACAATGAGCAGTTCTTC
CDR3 protein: CASSLEYGISYNEQFF
clone size: few
J gene: TRBJ2-1
V gene: TRBV7-8
D gene: -

CDR3 DNA: TGTGCCACCAGTGATCCAGGGACAGGGGACACTGAAGCTTTCTTT
CDR3 protein: CATSDPGTGDTEAFF
clone size: -
J gene: TRBJ1-1
V gene: TRBV24-1
D gene: TRBD1